The 8 T cell receptor beta chains below all came from one sample that was sequenced in a study of cytomegalovirus exposure and HLA in healthy donors. Here immunoSEQ multiplex PCR was the method, and the copy in TCRdb shows in-frame clones only, minus some. The sample shows 250,000 to 300,000 clones, 90% of them seen only once. Sequenced sample: PBMCs. The source of these receptors is a woman younger than 35 in good health and CMV-seronegative.

The gene calls are TRBV11-2 and TRBJ2-7; 11 nucleotides agree with TRBD2. CDR1 is SGHAT, CDR2 FQNNGV, per germline. V was pared by 4 bases and J by 0 bases, with 2 bases of the junction left unmatched. The CDR3 length is 15 residues. This CDR3 is CASSYSGGASYEQYV. The CDR3 DNA follows: TGTGCCAGCAGCTATAGCGGGGGGGCCTCCTACGAGCAGTACGTC.

The chain employs TRBV15 and TRBJ1-1, with a possible D match to TRBD1 (5 bases). The CDR3 covers 13 residues. Germline loops: CDR1 LNHNV, CDR2 YYDKDF (reference sequence). Trimming shortened V by 5 bases and J by 3 bases, and 10 bases separated the two germline ends. CDR3: CATSPQADTEAFF. CDR3 coding DNA: TGTGCCACCAGCCCACAGGCGGACACTGAAGCTTTCTTT.

This chain uses TRBV7-2 with TRBJ2-3, with TRBD1 matching over 8 bases. Germline V gene lookup returns CDR1 SGHTA and CDR2 FQGNSA. The CDR3 consists of 16 residues. J gave up 1 base and V 4 bases, and 7 bases lay outside the gene matches. The CDR3 protein is CASSYGTGRGTDTQYF. CDR3 bases: TGTGCCAGCAGCTATGGGACAGGTCGGGGCACAGATACGCAGTATTTT.

V and J are TRBV15 and TRBJ2-6, with TRBD2 matching over 8 bases. This CDR3 contains 16 residues. CDR1 and CDR2 (germline): LNHNV, YYDKDF (reference sequence). V was pared by 4 bases and J by 4 bases, with 6 bases of the junction left unmatched. CDR3 loop: CATSKEAGVGANVLTF. DNA of the CDR3: TGTGCCACCAGCAAAGAAGCGGGGGTCGGGGCCAACGTCCTGACTTTC.

This sequence joins TRBV9 and TRBJ1-4; perhaps TRBD1 as D (5 bases). Germline V gene sequence: CDR1 SGDLS, CDR2 YYNGEE. Trimming cost V 4 bases and J 6 bases, with 16 bases left between them. There are 15 residues in the CDR3. The CDR3 DNA reads TGTGCCAGCAGCACAGCGGGGGTCTTGGATGAAAAACTGTTTTTT. This translates into CASSTAGVLDEKLFF.

This clone was observed a few times. The chain employs TRBV30 and TRBJ1-5, with D possibly matching TRBD1 (6 bases). The CDR3 has 15 residues. Germline CDR1 GTSNPN, CDR2 SVGIG (reference sequence). The V end lost 1 base, the J end lost 5 bases, and 15 bases lay between the germline ends. The CDR3 reads CAWSDPRTADQPQHF. The CDR3 DNA is TGTGCCTGGAGTGATCCCCGGACAGCAGATCAGCCCCAGCATTTT.

The gene calls are TRBV9 and TRBJ2-7; TRBD2 might be the D (6 bases). The V end lost 3 bases, the J end lost 1 base, and 23 bases lay between the germline ends. Per germline, CDR1 SGDLS and CDR2 YYNGEE. This CDR3 contains 18 residues. For the CDR3, the DNA is TGTGCCAGCAGCGCGTCCCCACTAGCAATCTGGGGGTCCTACGAGCAGTACTTC. Its protein product is CASSASPLAIWGSYEQYF.

V is TRBV6-5 and J is TRBJ2-3; no clear D. The CDR3 sequence is 11 residues long. The V end was cut by 7 bases, the J end by 6 bases, with 8 bases between. Per germline, CDR1 MNHEY and CDR2 SVGAGI. The CDR3 sequence is CASILGDTQYF. The CDR3 DNA reads TGTGCCAGCATCCTAGGTGATACGCAGTATTTT.